A selection of T cell receptor beta chains follows, all from one sample in a study of a mutant IDH1 vaccine in newly diagnosed glioma. TCRdb keeps only in-frame clones here, not all; method: immunoSEQ multiplex PCR. The sample lists 40,000 to 45,000 clones; around 81% were seen once. What these receptors recognize is not known. Sequenced here: PBMCs, sampled from a glioma patient whose treatment included an IDH1 peptide vaccine. All receptors derive from a woman aged 40 to 55 with glioma. Some clones in this sample may be carry-over from other donors' samples. Both conserved end residues are part of each CDR3. Each record gives: D gene, V gene, CDR3 length, J gene, clone size, CDR3 DNA, CDR3 protein. A D gene is named only where the DNA matches it firmly. Some rows mark clone size as missing; the rest say once, few, many or name a class of expanded clone.

-,TRBV29-1,13,TRBJ1-6,medium-sized,TGCAGCGTTAGGAGCACCTATAATTCACCCCTCCACTTT,CSVRSTYNSPLHF
TRBD1,TRBV7-8,13,TRBJ1-5,-,TGTGCCAGCAGCCCAGGGGGCGATCAGCCCCAGCATTTT,CASSPGGDQPQHF
-,TRBV29-1,12,TRBJ1-1,few,TGCAGCGTTATGAGGGGATCACCTGAAGCTTTCTTT,CSVMRGSPEAFF
-,TRBV27,15,TRBJ1-1,-,TGTGCCAGCACCACGCTGGGTGGTGGCGACACTGAAGCTTTCTTT,CASTTLGGGDTEAFF
-,TRBV20-1,10,TRBJ1-2,-,TGCAGTGCGGACCTGCGGGGCTACACCTTC,CSADLRGYTF
TRBD1,TRBV4-1,15,TRBJ1-5,-,TGCGCCAGCAGCCTTAAACAGGGGTGGAATCAGCCCCAGCATTTT,CASSLKQGWNQPQHF
TRBD2,TRBV4-3,15,TRBJ2-5,-,TGCGCCAGCAGCCAAGAGCGGGGGGGCCAAGAGACCCAGTACTTC,CASSQERGGQETQYF
-,TRBV5-4,15,TRBJ1-2,medium-sized,TGTGCCAGCAGTTCGAATAGGCAGGCTATCTATGGCTACACCTTC,CASSSNRQAIYGYTF
-,TRBV6-5,13,TRBJ1-2,-,TGCGCCAGCAGCCGCGACAGGACCGTGGACTACACCTTC,CASSRDRTVDYTF
TRBD2,TRBV6-6,12,TRBJ2-7,-,TGTGCCAGCGAGGCAGCGGGAGGGAAGCAGTACTTC,CASEAAGGKQYF
TRBD1,TRBV11-2,13,TRBJ1-2,-,TGTGCCAGCACAGGGGGGAAAATCGGTGGCTACACCTTC,CASTGGKIGGYTF
TRBD1,TRBV29-1,16,TRBJ2-4,-,TGCAGCGTTGAAGGGGGCCGAGGGACAGGGTCGTACATTCAGTACTTC,CSVEGGRGTGSYIQYF
-,TRBV25-1,14,TRBJ1-6,-,TGTGCCAGCCAGCGGAGGGGAAATAATTCACCCCTCCACTTT,CASQRRGNNSPLHF
-,TRBV4-1,15,TRBJ1-2,-,TGCGCCAGCAGCCAATTGTTTAGGGACGTCTATGGCTACACCTTC,CASSQLFRDVYGYTF
-,TRBV27,15,TRBJ2-7,-,TGTGCCAGCAGTTTAATAGGGACTCGGAACTACGAGCAGTACTTC,CASSLIGTRNYEQYF
-,TRBV7-9,15,TRBJ2-1,-,TGTGCCAGCAGCTTAGGGGGGGACTCTTACAATGAGCAGTTCTTC,CASSLGGDSYNEQFF
-,TRBV5-5,11,TRBJ2-7,-,TGTGCCAGCAGCCGAGTACTTGAGCAGTACTTC,CASSRVLEQYF
-,TRBV7-9,16,TRBJ1-2,-,TGTGCCAGCAGCTTAGCCGTCAGGGGCAATAAGCATGGCTACACCTTC,CASSLAVRGNKHGYTF
-,TRBV27,15,TRBJ1-2,-,TGTGCCAGCAGTTTATCCCCGGGACGGCACTATGGCTACACCTTC,CASSLSPGRHYGYTF
TRBD1,TRBV5-1,14,TRBJ1-2,-,TGCGCCAGCAGCTCCCAACAGGGGCGGAATGGCTACACCTTC,CASSSQQGRNGYTF
-,TRBV5-6,14,TRBJ1-6,few,TGTGCCAGCAGCTTAGAACGGAGCAATTCACCCCTCCACTTT,CASSLERSNSPLHF
-,TRBV19,14,TRBJ2-6,-,TGTGCCAGTAGGAGCAGGGACGGGGCCAACGTCCTGACTTTC,CASRSRDGANVLTF
-,TRBV6-6,14,TRBJ1-1,few,TGTGCCAGCAGTTACGACAGCGGAGACACTGAAGCTTTCTTT,CASSYDSGDTEAFF
TRBD1,TRBV29-1,11,TRBJ1-2,-,TGCAGCGACGGGACAGACTATGGCTACACCTTC,CSDGTDYGYTF
-,TRBV6-1,13,TRBJ2-7,-,TGTGCCAGCAGTCTGACATACAACTACGAGCAGTACTTC,CASSLTYNYEQYF
TRBD2,TRBV6-1,15,TRBJ2-2,few,TGTGCCAGCAGTGAGACTAGCGGGAGAGGCGGGGAGCTGTTTTTT,CASSETSGRGGELFF
TRBD2,TRBV7-9,19,TRBJ2-2,-,TGTGCCAGCAGCTTACTACTGGCTTGGCGGGGGGGCGGCACCGGGGAGCTGTTTTTT,CASSLLLAWRGGGTGELFF
-,TRBV5-1,12,TRBJ1-2,-,TGCGCCAGCAGCTTGGAGGGCTATGGCTACACCTTC,CASSLEGYGYTF
-,TRBV28,16,TRBJ2-7,-,TGTGCCAGCAGTTTAGGACTCGGCCGGGTAGTCTACGAGCAGTACTTC,CASSLGLGRVVYEQYF
-,TRBV7-2,14,TRBJ2-2,-,TGTGCCAGCAGCTTAGAGAGTGGGCCCGGGGAGCTGTTTTTT,CASSLESGPGELFF
TRBD1,TRBV7-7,13,TRBJ2-5,once,TGTGCTAGCAGCCAGGGACAGGCTGAGACCCAGTACTTC,CASSQGQAETQYF
TRBD2,TRBV5-4,16,TRBJ2-7,-,TGTGCCAGCGGGTCGGGGGGGAGCAGGAGCTCCTACGAGCAGTACTTC,CASGSGGSRSSYEQYF
-,TRBV7-3,14,TRBJ2-1,-,TGTGCCAGCAGCCCCTACAGGGACTACAATGAGCAGTTCTTC,CASSPYRDYNEQFF
-,TRBV10-1,12,TRBJ1-2,-,TGCGCCAGCAGTACCTTCCCTCAATGTGGGACCTTC,CASSTFPQCGTF
TRBD1,TRBV5-8,16,TRBJ1-5,-,TGTGCCAGCAGCAGAACAGGGGGCCTTGATTATCAGCCCCAGCATTTT,CASSRTGGLDYQPQHF
-,TRBV27,16,TRBJ1-6,-,TGTGCCAGCAGTAAGTTTAATCGGGGGACTAATTCACCCCTCCACTTT,CASSKFNRGTNSPLHF
-,TRBV18,12,TRBJ2-1,once,TGTGCCAGCTCAAATCAGTACAATGAGCAGTTCTTC,CASSNQYNEQFF
-,TRBV25-1,14,TRBJ1-2,-,TGTGCCAGCAGTGACCCCCACAGGCCCTATGGCTACACCTTC,CASSDPHRPYGYTF
TRBD2,TRBV4-1,17,TRBJ2-2,-,TGCGCCAGCAGCCAAGTGGCGGGAGGGCCGGTCACCGGGGAGCTGTTTTTT,CASSQVAGGPVTGELFF
TRBD1,TRBV6-5,14,TRBJ1-2,-,TGTGCCAGCAGTTACTCACAGGGGAACTATGGCTACACCTTC,CASSYSQGNYGYTF
TRBD1,TRBV2,15,TRBJ1-5,-,TGTGCCAGCAGCGGTCCGGGACAGGGTGATCAGCCCCAGCATTTT,CASSGPGQGDQPQHF
-,TRBV2,14,TRBJ1-4,-,TGTGCCAGCGCCGTGGGTTTAAGGGGGGAAAAACTGTTTTTT,CASAVGLRGEKLFF
TRBD1,TRBV28,14,TRBJ1-5,-,TGTGCCAGCAGTGTTCTGACAGGGAATCAGCCCCAGCATTTT,CASSVLTGNQPQHF
TRBD1,TRBV10-3,14,TRBJ1-2,-,TGTGCCATCAGTGACTTCGACAGGGAAGATGGCTACACCTTC,CAISDFDREDGYTF
TRBD2,TRBV4-3,16,TRBJ2-1,few,TGCGCCAGCAGCCAAGATCCTAGCGGGAGGAACAATGAGCAGTTCTTC,CASSQDPSGRNNEQFF
-,TRBV20-1,10,TRBJ2-3,-,TGCAGTGCAGAGGGTGATACGCAGTATTTT,CSAEGDTQYF
TRBD1,TRBV6-5,14,TRBJ1-4,-,TGTGCCACGAGGACAGGGGATGGAAATGAAAAACTGTTTTTT,CATRTGDGNEKLFF
-,TRBV10-3,14,TRBJ2-3,-,TGTGCCATCAGTGAGGGCAAAATACCAGATACGCAGTATTTT,CAISEGKIPDTQYF
TRBD1,TRBV4-3,15,TRBJ1-2,-,TGCGCCAGCAACCAAGACTACAGGGGTGGCTATGGCTACACCTTC,CASNQDYRGGYGYTF
TRBD2,TRBV11-2,14,TRBJ2-7,-,TGTGCCAGCAGCTTAGAGCGGGGGGCCTACGAGCAGTACTTC,CASSLERGAYEQYF
-,TRBV7-2,11,TRBJ2-3,-,TGTGCCAGCAGCTACACAGATACGCAGTATTTT,CASSYTDTQYF
-,TRBV7-2,12,TRBJ2-1,-,TGTGCCAGCAGCTTACGGGTACATGAGCAGTTCTTC,CASSLRVHEQFF